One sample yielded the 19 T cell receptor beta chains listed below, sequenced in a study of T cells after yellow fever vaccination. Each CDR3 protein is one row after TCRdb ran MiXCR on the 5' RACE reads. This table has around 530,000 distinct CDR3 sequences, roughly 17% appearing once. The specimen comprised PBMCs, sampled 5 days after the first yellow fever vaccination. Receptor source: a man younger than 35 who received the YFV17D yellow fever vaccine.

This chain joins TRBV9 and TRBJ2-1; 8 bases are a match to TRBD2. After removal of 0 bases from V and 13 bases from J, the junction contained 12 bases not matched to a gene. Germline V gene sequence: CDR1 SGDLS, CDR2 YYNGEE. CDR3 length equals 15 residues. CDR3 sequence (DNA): TGTGCCAGCAGCGTAGCGGGGGGGGACCTTGAGCAACAGTTCTTC. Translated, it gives CASSVAGGDLEQQFF. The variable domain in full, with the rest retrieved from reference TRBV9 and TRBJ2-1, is DSGVTQTPKHLITATGQRVTLRCSPRSGDLSVYWYQQSLDQGLQFLIQYYNGEERAKGNILERFSAQQFPDLHSELNLSSLELGDSALYFCASSVAGGDLEQQFFGPGTRLTVL.

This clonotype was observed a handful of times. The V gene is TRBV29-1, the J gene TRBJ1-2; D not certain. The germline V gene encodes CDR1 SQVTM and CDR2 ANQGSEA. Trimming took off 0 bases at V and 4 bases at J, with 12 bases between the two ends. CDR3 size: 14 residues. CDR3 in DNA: TGCAGCGTTGAAGATCTTAGGACTGTCTATGGCTACACCTTC. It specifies CSVEDLRTVYGYTF.

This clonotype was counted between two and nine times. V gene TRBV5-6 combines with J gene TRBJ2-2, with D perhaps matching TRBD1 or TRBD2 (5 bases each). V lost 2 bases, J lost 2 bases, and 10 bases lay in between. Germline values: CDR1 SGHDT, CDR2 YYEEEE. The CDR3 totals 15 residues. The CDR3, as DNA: TGTGCCAGCAGCTTTGGAAGGGACAACACCGGGGAGCTGTTTTTT. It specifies CASSFGRDNTGELFF.

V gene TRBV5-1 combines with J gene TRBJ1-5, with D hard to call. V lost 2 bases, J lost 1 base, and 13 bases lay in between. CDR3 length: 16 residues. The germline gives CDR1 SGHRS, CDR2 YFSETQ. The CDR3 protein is CASSLAPRSSNQPQHF. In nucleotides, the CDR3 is TGCGCCAGCAGCTTAGCTCCCAGGTCGAGCAATCAGCCCCAGCATTTT. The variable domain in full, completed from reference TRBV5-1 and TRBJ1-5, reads KAGVTQTPRYLIKTRGQQVTLSCSPISGHRSVSWYQQTPGQGLQFLFEYFSETQRNKGNFPGRFSGRQFSNSRSEMNVSTLELGDSALYLCASSLAPRSSNQPQHFGDGTRLSIL.

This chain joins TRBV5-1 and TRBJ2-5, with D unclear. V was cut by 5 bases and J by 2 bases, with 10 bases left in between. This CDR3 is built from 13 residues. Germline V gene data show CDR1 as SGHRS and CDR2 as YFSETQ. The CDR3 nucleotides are TGCGCCAGCAGGCCAGAACTTCAAGAGACCCAGTACTTC. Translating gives CASRPELQETQYF.

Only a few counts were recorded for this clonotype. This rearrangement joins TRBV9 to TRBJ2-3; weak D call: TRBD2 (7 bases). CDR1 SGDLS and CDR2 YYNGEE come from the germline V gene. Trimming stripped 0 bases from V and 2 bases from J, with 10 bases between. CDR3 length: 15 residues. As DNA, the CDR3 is TGTGCCAGCAGCGTAGGGGGGGGGCTCACAGATACGCAGTATTTT. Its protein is CASSVGGGLTDTQYF.

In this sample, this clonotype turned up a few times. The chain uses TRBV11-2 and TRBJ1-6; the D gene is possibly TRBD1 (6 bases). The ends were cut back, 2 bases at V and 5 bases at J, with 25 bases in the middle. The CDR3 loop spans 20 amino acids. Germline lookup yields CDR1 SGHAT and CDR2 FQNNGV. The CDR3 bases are TGTGCCAGCAGCTTACGACACCCAAATACAGGGAATATCAATAATTCACCCCTCCACTTT. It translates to CASSLRHPNTGNINNSPLHF.

CDR3 in amino acids: CASTHPLWGERTDTQYF. For the CDR3, the DNA is TGTGCCAGCACTCACCCTCTCTGGGGGGAGCGCACAGATACGCAGTATTTT. The rearrangement uses TRBV7-9 and TRBJ2-3; D perhaps matches TRBD2 (6 bases). Germline CDR1 SEHNR, CDR2 FQNEAQ (reference sequence). Trimming stripped 7 bases from V and 1 base from J, with 21 bases between. The CDR3 length is 17 residues.

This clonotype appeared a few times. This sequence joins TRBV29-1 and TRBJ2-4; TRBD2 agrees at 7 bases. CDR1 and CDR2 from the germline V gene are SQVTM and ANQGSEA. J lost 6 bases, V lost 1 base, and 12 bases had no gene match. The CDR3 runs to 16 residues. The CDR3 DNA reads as TGCAGCGTTGAAGCCCACGGAGGTTTAGCGGGAAACATTCAGTACTTC. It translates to CSVEAHGGLAGNIQYF.

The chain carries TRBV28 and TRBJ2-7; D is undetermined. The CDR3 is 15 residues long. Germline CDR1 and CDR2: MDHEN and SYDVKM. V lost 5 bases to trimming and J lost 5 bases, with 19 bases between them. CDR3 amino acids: CASSAHRPSRHEQYV. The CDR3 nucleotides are TGTGCCAGCAGTGCGCACAGACCCTCCAGACACGAGCAGTACGTC.

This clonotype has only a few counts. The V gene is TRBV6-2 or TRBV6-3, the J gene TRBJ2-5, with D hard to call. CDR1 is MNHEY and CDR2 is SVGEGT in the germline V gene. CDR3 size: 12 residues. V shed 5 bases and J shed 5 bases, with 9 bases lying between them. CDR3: CASSTSRETQYF. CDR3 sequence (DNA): TGTGCCAGCAGTACCTCCCGGGAGACCCAGTACTTC.

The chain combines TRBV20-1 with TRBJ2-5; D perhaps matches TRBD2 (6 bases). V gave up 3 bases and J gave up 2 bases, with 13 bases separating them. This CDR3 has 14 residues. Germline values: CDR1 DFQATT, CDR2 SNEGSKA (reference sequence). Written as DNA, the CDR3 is TGCAGTGCTAGGGGGCGGGGCGGACAAGAGACCCAGTACTTC. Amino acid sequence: CSARGRGGQETQYF.

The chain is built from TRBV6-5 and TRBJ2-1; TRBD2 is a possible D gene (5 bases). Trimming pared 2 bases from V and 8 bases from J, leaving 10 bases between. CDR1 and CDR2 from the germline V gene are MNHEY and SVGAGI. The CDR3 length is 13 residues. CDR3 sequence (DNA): TGTGCCAGCAGTTACCCTCGGGGAGATGAGCAGTTCTTC. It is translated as CASSYPRGDEQFF.

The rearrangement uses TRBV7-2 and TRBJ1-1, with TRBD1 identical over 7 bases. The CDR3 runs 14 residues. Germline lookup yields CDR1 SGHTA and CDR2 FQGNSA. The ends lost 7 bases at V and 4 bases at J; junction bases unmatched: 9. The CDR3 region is CASNYRQGGTEAFF. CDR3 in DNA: TGTGCCAGCAACTATAGACAGGGAGGCACTGAAGCTTTCTTT.

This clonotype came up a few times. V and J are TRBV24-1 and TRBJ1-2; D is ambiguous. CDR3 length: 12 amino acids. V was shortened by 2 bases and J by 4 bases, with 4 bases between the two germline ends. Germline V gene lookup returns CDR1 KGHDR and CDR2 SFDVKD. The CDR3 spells CATSDSGYGYTF. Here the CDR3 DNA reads TGTGCCACCAGTGATTCGGGCTATGGCTACACCTTC.

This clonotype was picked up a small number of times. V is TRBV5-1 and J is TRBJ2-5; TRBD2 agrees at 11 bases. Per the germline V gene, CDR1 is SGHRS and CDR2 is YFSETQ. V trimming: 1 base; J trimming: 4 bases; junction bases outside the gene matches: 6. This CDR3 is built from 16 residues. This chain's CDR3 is CASSLISGGDGETQYF. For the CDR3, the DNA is TGCGCCAGCAGCTTGATTAGCGGGGGGGATGGAGAGACCCAGTACTTC.

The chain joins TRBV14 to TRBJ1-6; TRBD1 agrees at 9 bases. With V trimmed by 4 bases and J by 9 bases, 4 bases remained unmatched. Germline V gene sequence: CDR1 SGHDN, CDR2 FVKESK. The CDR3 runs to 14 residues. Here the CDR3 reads CASSPGTGTSPLHF. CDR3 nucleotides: TGTGCCAGCAGCCCTGGGACAGGGACTTCACCCCTCCACTTT. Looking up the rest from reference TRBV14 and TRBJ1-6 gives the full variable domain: EAGVTQFPSHSVIEKGQTVTLRCDPISGHDNLYWYRRVMGKEIKFLLHFVKESKQDESGMPNNRFLAERTGGTYSTLKVQPAELEDSGVYFCASSPGTGTSPLHFGNGTRLTVT.

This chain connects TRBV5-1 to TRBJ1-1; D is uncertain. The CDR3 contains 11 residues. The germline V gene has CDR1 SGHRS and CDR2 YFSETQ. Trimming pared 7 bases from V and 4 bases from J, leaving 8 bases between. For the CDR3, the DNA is TGCGCCAGCCGGTGGGGCACTGAAGCTTTCTTT. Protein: CASRWGTEAFF.

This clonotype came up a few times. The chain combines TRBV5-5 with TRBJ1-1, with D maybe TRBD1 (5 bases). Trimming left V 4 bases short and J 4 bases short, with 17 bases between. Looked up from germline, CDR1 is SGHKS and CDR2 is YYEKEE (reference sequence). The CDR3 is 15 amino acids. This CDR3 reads CASSPPPGAGTEAFF. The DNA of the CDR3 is TGTGCCAGCAGCCCGCCGCCCGGGGCTGGCACTGAAGCTTTCTTT.